This paragraph covers one TCR beta chain sequence. The antigen remains unidentified. These data originate in a study of cytomegalovirus exposure and HLA in healthy donors. The PCR had 60 Vbeta and 13 Jbeta primers. Clones were read by immunoSEQ multiplex PCR, and TCRdb kept only the in-frame ones, dropping some. The sample has some 180,000 clones; around 76% are singletons. The CDR3 extends over 14 amino acids. CDR1 and CDR2 from the germline V gene are SGHRS and YFSETQ. Overall study results and limits: TCR beta chains numbering some 160 were designated cytomegalovirus-associated.

The sequence was collected from a man aged 40-50 years in good health and CMV-seronegative. Material for sequencing was PBMCs. The chain has TRBV5-1 and TRBJ2-2; 9 bases match TRBD1. In DNA, the CDR3 is TGCGTAACACCCGGGACAGGGAAAACCGGGGAGCTGTTTTTT. It yields the protein CVTPGTGKTGELFF.